This TCR beta chain appears in the sequencing data of a study of shared clonotypes between healthy human individuals. As for the study in general: In total, the donors were two women and a few men aged 18 to 49. Whole-study results and caveats: Estimated richness values were generally larger in naive subsets than in memory subsets. The represented genetic and exposure-history diversity was limited by the small number of donors.

V was clipped by 3 bases and J by 7 bases; unmatched bases: 5. This CDR3 is built from 15 residues. Germline CDR1 SGDLS, CDR2 YYNGEE. As concerns this clone: Its target is not known.

The test was conducted at deep level. Libraries were prepared by immunoSEQ multiplex PCR; TCRdb keeps only in-frame clonotypes and omits some of them. Of 650,000 to 700,000 clones listed, around 91% are singletons. The gene calls are TRBV9 and TRBJ1-4; 11 nucleotides match TRBD1. The specimen sequenced was memory CD8+ T cells from PBMCs. Subset given: CD45RO+ cells pooled with CCR7-negative TemRA cells. This TCR derives from a man younger than 30 in good health. Some clones in this sample may be carry-over from other donors' samples. Here the CDR3 reads CASSANGQGAEKLFF. CDR3 nucleotides: TGTGCCAGCAGCGCAAATGGACAGGGGGCTGAAAAACTGTTTTTT.